This T cell receptor (beta chain) emerged from a study of blood T cell repertoires in COVID-19. The repertoire was sequenced with immunoSEQ multiplex PCR; TCRdb's copy has only in-frame clones and lacks some. The table includes 150,000 to 200,000 clones, about 83% detected once. V lost 5 bases and J lost 4; bases outside the gene matches: 8. This CDR3 contains 14 residues. Germline V gene lookup returns CDR1 SGHDT and CDR2 YYEEEE. This chain uses TRBV5-6 with TRBJ2-7; 8 positions agree with TRBD1. The sample comprised peripheral blood. The receptor comes from a man in his 60s with acute or convalescent COVID-19. CDR3 region: CASREQGVGYEQYF. CDR3 in DNA: TGTGCCAGCAGAGAACAGGGGGTGGGTTACGAGCAGTACTTC.